This T cell receptor beta chain was captured in a study of OX40 agonist ivuxolimab in advanced cancers. The wider study: Those treated in dose escalation had hepatocellular carcinoma, melanoma, renal cell cancer or head and neck cancer.

This CDR3 spans 16 amino acids. The germline V gene encodes CDR1 SGHTA and CDR2 FQGNSA. V was shortened by 1 base and J by 1 base, with 12 bases between the two germline ends. The data were produced by immunoSEQ multiplex PCR, yet TCRdb's version contains in-frame clones alone and is incomplete. This table has about 74,000 clones, 84% appearing once. The starting material was CD4+ or CD8+ T cells sorted from blood, obtained in a trial of the OX40 agonist ivuxolimab. V usage is TRBV7-2 and J usage is TRBJ2-3, with D possibly TRBD2 on 5 matching bases. This TCR came from an adult with an advanced solid tumor such as melanoma, head and neck, liver or kidney cancer. The CDR3 sequence is CASSLGGRWGTDTQYF. CDR3 DNA: TGTGCCAGCAGCTTAGGAGGGCGGTGGGGCACAGATACGCAGTATTTT.